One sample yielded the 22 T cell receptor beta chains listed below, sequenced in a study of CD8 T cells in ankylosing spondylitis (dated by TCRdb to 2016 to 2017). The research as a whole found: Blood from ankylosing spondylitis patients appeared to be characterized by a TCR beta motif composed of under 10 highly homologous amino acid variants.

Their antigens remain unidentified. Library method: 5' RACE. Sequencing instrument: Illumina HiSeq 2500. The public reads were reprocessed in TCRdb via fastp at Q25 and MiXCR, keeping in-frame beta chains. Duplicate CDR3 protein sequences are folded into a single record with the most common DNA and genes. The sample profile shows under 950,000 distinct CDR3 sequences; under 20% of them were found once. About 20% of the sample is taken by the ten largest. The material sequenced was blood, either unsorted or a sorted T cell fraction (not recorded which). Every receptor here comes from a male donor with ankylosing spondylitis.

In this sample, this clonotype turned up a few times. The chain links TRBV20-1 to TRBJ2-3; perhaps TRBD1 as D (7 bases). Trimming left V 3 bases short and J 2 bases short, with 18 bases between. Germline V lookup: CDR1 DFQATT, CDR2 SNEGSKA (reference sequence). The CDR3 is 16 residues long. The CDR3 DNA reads TGCAGTGCTAGTCCAGGGGGGCGGGTGTACACAGATACGCAGTATTTT. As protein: CSASPGGRVYTDTQYF.

The CDR3 nucleotides read TGTGCCAGCAGCCAAGGCAGTTTTGGGAACACCATATATTTT. Its protein product is CASSQGSFGNTIYF. The chain recombines TRBV4-2 with TRBJ1-3; D not certain. The CDR3 has 14 residues. V was pared by 1 base and J by 7 bases, with 11 bases between. The germline V gene encodes CDR1 LGHNA and CDR2 YNFKEQ.

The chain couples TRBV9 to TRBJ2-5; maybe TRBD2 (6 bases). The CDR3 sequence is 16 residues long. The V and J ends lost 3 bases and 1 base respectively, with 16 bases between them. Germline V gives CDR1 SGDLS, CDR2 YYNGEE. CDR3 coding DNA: TGTGCCAGCAGCGAGTACCCCGGGACTGTCCAAGAGACCCAGTACTTC. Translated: CASSEYPGTVQETQYF.

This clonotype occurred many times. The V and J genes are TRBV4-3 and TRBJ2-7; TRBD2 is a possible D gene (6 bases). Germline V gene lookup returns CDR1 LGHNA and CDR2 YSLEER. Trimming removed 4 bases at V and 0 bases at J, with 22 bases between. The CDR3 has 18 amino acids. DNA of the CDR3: TGCGCCAGCAGCCTCCGACCTGCGGTTAGCGGAGCCTCCTACGAGCAGTACTTC. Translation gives CASSLRPAVSGASYEQYF.

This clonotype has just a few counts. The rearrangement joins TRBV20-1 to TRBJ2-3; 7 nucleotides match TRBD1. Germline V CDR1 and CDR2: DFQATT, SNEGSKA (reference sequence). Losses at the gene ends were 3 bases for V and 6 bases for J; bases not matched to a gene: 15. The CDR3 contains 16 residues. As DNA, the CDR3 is TGCAGTGCTAGTCGACCCCGGGACAGCTCCCGGGATACGCAGTATTTT. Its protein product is CSASRPRDSSRDTQYF.

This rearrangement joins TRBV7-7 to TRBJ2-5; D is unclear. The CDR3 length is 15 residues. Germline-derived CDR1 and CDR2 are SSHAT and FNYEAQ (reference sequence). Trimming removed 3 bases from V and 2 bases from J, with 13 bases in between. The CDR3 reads CASSLSNLGQETQYF. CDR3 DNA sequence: TGTGCCAGCAGCTTGTCAAACCTAGGACAAGAGACCCAGTACTTC. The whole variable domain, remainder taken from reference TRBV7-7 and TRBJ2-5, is GAGVSQSPRYKVTKRGQDVTLRCDPISSHATLYWYQQALGQGPEFLTYFNYEAQPDKSGLPSDRFSAERPEGSISTLTIQRTEQRDSAMYRCASSLSNLGQETQYFGPGTRLLVL.

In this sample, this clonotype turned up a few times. CDR3 bases: TGTGCCAGCAGTCCCCTCACTAGCGGGAGAGAGACCCAGTACTTC. Amino acids: CASSPLTSGRETQYF. The chain employs TRBV6-1 and TRBJ2-5; 11 bases agree with TRBD2. This CDR3 has 15 residues. Germline loops: CDR1 MNHNS, CDR2 SASEGT. The V segment lost 5 bases and the J segment 4 bases; nucleotides outside the gene matches: 6.

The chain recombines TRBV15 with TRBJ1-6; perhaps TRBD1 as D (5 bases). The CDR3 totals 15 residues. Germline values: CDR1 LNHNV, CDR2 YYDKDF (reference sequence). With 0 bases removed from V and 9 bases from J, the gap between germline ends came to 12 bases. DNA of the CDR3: TGTGCCACCAGCAGAGATTACGATGGGGGTTCACCCCTCCACTTT. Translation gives CATSRDYDGGSPLHF. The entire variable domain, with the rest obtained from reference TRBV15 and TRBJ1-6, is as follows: DAMVIQNPRYQVTQFGKPVTLSCSQTLNHNVMYWYQQKSSQAPKLLFHYYDKDFNNEADTPDNFQSRRPNTSFCFLDIRSPGLGDTAMYLCATSRDYDGGSPLHFGNGTRLTVT.

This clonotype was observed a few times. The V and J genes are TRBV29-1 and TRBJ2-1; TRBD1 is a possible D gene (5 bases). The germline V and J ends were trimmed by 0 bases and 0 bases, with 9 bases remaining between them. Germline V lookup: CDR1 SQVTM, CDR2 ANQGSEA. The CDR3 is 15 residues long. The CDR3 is CSVEDTRVSYNEQFF. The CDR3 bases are TGCAGCGTTGAAGATACCAGGGTCTCCTACAATGAGCAGTTCTTC.

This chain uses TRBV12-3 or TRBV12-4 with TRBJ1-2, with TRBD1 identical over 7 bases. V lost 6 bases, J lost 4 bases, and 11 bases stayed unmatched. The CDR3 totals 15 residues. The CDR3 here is CASSLNQAGGYGYTF. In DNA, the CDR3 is TGTGCCAGCAGCCTTAATCAGGCAGGGGGCTATGGCTACACCTTC.

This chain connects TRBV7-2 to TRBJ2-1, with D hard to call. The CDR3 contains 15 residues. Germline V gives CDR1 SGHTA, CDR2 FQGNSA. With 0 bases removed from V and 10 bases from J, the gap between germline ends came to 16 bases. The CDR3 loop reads CASSLAVQPLLEQFF. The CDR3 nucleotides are TGTGCCAGCAGCTTAGCGGTACAGCCCCTCTTGGAGCAGTTCTTC.

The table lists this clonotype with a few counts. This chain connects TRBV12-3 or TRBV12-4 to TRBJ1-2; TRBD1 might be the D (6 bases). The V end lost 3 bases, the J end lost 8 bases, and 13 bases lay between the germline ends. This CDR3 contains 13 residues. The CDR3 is CASSFVGAEGYTF. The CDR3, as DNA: TGTGCCAGCAGTTTTGTGGGGGCGGAGGGCTACACCTTC.

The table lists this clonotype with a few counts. The CDR3 nucleotides are TGTGCCAGCAGTTTAGGAGCGGGTACTGGGGCCAACGTCCTGACTTTC. It is translated as CASSLGAGTGANVLTF. The chain combines TRBV12-3 or TRBV12-4 with TRBJ2-6, with D possibly being TRBD2 (6 bases). Trimming stripped 1 base from V and 2 bases from J, with 9 bases between. This CDR3 region has 16 residues.

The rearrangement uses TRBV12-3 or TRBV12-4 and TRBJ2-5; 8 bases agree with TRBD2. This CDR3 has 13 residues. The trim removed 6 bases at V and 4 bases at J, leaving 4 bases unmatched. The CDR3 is CASSRLAPETQYF. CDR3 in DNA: TGTGCCAGCAGCCGACTAGCGCCAGAGACCCAGTACTTC.

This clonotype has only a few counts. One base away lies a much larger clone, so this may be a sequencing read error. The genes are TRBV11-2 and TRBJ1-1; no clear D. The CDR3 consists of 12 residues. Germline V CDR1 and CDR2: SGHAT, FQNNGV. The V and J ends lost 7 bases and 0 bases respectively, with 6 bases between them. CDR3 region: CASTPLNTEAFF. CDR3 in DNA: TGTGCCAGCACCCCCTTGAACACTGAAGCTTTCTTT.

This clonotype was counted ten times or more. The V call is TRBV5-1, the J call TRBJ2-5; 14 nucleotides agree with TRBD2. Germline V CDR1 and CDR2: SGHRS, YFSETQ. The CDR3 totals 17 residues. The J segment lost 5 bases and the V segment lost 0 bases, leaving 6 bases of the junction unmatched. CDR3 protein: CASSLDGTSGSWETQYF. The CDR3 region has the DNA TGCGCCAGCAGCTTGGATGGGACTAGCGGGAGTTGGGAGACCCAGTACTTC.

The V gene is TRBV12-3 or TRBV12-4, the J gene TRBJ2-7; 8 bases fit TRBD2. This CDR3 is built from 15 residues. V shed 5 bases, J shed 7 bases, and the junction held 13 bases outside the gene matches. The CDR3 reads CASSPPGLGAGEQYF. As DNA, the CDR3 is TGTGCCAGCAGTCCACCGGGACTAGGGGCGGGGGAGCAGTACTTC.

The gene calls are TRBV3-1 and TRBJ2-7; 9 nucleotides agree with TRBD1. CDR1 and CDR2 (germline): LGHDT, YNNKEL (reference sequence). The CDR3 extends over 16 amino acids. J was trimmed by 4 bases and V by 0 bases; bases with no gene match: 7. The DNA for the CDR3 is TGTGCCAGCAGCCAAGAATCGGGACAGGGCGTTTACGAGCAGTACTTC. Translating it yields CASSQESGQGVYEQYF.

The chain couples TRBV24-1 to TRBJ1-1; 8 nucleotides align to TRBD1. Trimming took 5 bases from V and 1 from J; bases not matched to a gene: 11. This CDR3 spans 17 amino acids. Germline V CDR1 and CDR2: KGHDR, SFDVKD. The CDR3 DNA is TGTGCCACCAGTGTGGCTCAGGGGGCGGGCGGGAACACTGAAGCTTTCTTT. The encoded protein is CATSVAQGAGGNTEAFF.

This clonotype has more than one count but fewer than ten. The CDR3 here is CASSSTLRQSLDEQYF. The CDR3 DNA follows: TGTGCCAGCAGCTCGACCCTGCGACAGAGCTTGGACGAGCAGTACTTC. The chain combines TRBV5-5 with TRBJ2-7, with a tentative D call TRBD1 (5 bases). The V end lost 3 bases, the J end lost 5 bases, and 21 bases lay between the germline ends. The germline V gene has CDR1 SGHKS and CDR2 YYEKEE (reference sequence). The CDR3 loop spans 16 amino acids.

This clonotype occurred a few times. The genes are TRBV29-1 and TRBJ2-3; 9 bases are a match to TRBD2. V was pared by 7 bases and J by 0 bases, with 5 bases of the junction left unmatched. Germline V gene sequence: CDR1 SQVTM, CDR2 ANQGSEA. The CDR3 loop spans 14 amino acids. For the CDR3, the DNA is TGCAGCGCCCCGGGACTAGCAAGCACAGATACGCAGTATTTT. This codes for CSAPGLASTDTQYF.

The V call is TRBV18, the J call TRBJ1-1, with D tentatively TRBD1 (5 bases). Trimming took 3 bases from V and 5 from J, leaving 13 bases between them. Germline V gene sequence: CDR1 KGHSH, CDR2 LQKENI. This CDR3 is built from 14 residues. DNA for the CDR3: TGTGCCAGCTCACCTCCGGGGGTGGGTACTGAAGCTTTCTTT. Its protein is CASSPPGVGTEAFF.